The clone carrying this TCR beta chain appeared a few times. Its antigen is still unknown. TCRdb re-called the 5' RACE reads with MiXCR, one entry per CDR3 protein. The top ten hold about 0.3% of the sample, which has 1,800,000 or so distinct CDR3 sequences, about 31% seen once. The data are from a study of identical twins. Broader study findings: Possibly, invariant MAIT and iNKT cells partly confounded zero-insertion analyses. Models underestimated how often monozygotic twins shared out-of-frame TCR alpha.

The CDR3 is made up of 15 amino acids. Germline values: CDR1 MGHDK, CDR2 SYGVNS. Trimming removed 3 bases at V and 5 bases at J, with 14 bases between. This sequence joins TRBV25-1 and TRBJ2-1, with D perhaps being TRBD1 or TRBD2 (6 bases each). The sequence derives from a newborn girl in good health. Input material: cord blood. For the CDR3, the DNA is TGTGCCAGCAGTGACTTTAGGGGGGTTAACAATGAGCAGTTCTTC. Translated: CASSDFRGVNNEQFF. Together with reference TRBV25-1 and TRBJ2-1, the CDR3 gives the full variable domain: EADIYQTPRYLVIGTGKKITLECSQTMGHDKMYWYQQDPGMELHLIHYSYGVNSTEKGDLSSESTVSRIRTEHFPLTLESARPSHTSQYLCASSDFRGVNNEQFFGPGTRLTVL.